This TCR beta chain was obtained from a study of cytomegalovirus exposure and HLA in healthy donors. A multiplex PCR was run with 60 Vbeta primers and 13 Jbeta primers. The table came from immunoSEQ multiplex PCR; TCRdb's copy has only in-frame clones and leaves some out. Of approximately 160,000 clones detected, around 75% appear once; the ten largest clones hold around 1.4%. J was trimmed by 3 bases and V by 3 bases; bases with no gene match: 1. CDR3 length: 14 residues. Germline CDR1 and CDR2: ENHRY and SYGVKD. About this clone: Antigen unknown.

Points from the study as a whole: Accurate predictions that matched the HLA-A and HLA-B alleles of most subjects were reportedly made from TCR beta sequences. The study listed 164 cytomegalovirus-associated TCR beta chains.

The chain employs TRBV10-3 and TRBJ2-5; 10 bases align to TRBD1. Sequences were obtained from PBMCs. The receptor was isolated from a young man in good health and CMV-seronegative. The CDR3 nucleotides are TGTGCCATCAGTGACGGGACAGGGGAAGAGACCCAGTACTTC. The encoded protein is CAISDGTGEETQYF.